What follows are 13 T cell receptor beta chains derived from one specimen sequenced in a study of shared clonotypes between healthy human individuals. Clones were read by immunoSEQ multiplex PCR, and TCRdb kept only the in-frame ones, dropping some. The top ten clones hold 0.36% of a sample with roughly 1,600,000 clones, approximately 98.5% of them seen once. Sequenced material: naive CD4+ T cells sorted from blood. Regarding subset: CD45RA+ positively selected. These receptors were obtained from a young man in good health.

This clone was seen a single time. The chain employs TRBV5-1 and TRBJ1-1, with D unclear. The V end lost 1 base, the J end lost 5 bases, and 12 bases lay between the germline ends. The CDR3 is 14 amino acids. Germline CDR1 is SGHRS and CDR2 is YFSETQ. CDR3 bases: TGCGCCAGCAGCTTGTTTGGGGAAGGTACTGAAGCTTTCTTT. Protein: CASSLFGEGTEAFF. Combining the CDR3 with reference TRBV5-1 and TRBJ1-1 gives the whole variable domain KAGVTQTPRYLIKTRGQQVTLSCSPISGHRSVSWYQQTPGQGLQFLFEYFSETQRNKGNFPGRFSGRQFSNSRSEMNVSTLELGDSALYLCASSLFGEGTEAFFGQGTRLTVV.

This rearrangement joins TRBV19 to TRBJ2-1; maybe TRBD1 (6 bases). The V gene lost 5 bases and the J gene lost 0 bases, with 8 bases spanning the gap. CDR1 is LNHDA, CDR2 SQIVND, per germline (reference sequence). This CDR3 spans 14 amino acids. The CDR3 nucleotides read TGTGCCAGTAGTGGACAGAACTCCTACAATGAGCAGTTCTTC. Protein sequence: CASSGQNSYNEQFF.

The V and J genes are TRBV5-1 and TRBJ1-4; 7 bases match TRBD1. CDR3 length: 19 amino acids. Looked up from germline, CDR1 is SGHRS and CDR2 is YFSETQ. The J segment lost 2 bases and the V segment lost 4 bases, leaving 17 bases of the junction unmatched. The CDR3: CASSLQTGLWGRTNEKLFF. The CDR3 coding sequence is TGCGCCAGCAGCCTTCAGACAGGGTTGTGGGGTCGCACTAATGAAAAACTGTTTTTT. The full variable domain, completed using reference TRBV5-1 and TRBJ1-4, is KAGVTQTPRYLIKTRGQQVTLSCSPISGHRSVSWYQQTPGQGLQFLFEYFSETQRNKGNFPGRFSGRQFSNSRSEMNVSTLELGDSALYLCASSLQTGLWGRTNEKLFFGSGTQLSVL.

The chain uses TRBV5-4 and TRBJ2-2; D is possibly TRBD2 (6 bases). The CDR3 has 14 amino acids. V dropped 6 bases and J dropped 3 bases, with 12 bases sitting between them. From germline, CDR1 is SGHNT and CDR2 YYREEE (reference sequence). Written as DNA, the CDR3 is TGTGCCAGCACGCGGAGGGCCTACACCGGGGAGCTGTTTTTT. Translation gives CASTRRAYTGELFF.

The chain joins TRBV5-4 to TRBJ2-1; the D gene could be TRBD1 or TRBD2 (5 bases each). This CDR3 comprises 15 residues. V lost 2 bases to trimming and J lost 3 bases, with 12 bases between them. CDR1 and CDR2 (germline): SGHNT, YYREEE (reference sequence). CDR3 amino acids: CASSLSGDLYNEQFF. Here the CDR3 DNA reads TGTGCCAGCAGCTTATCTGGGGACCTCTACAATGAGCAGTTCTTC.

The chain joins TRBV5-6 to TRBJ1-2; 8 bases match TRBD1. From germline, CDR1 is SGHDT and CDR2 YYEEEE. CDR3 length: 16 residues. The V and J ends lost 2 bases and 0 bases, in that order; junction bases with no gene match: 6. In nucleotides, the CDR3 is TGTGCCAGCAGCTTACAGGGGGGCCGGGCTAACTATGGCTACACCTTC. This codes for CASSLQGGRANYGYTF.

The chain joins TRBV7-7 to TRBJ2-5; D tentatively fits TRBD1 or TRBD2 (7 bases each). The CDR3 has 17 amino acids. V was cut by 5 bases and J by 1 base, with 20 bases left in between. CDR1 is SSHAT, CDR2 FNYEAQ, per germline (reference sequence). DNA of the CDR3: TGTGCCAGCAGCAAGACTCGACAGGGAGGGGCCCAAGAGACCCAGTACTTC. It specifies CASSKTRQGGAQETQYF.

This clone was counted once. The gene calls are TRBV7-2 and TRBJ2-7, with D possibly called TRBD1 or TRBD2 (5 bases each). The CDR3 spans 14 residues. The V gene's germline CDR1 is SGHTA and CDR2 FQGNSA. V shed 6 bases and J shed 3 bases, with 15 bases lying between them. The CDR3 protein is CASRKVRDGYEQYF. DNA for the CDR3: TGTGCCAGCAGAAAGGTGAGGGACGGCTACGAGCAGTACTTC.

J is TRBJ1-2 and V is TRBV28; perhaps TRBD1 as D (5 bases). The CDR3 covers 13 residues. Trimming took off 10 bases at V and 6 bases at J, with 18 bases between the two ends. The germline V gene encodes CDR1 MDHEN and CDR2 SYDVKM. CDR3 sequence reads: CANCPAGTDGYTF. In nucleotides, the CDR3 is TGTGCCAACTGCCCCGCGGGGACCGATGGCTACACCTTC.

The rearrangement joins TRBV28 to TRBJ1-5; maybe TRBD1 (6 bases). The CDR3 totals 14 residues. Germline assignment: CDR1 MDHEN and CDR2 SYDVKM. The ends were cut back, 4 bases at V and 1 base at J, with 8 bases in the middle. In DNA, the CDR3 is TGTGCCAGCAGTTACGGACAGAGCAATCAGCCCCAGCATTTT. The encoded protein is CASSYGQSNQPQHF.

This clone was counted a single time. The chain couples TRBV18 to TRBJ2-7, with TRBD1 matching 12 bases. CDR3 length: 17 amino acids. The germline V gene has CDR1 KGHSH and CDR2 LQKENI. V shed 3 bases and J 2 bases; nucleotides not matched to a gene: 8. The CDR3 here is CASSPSGTGGGPYEQYF. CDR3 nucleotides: TGTGCCAGCTCACCCTCCGGGACAGGGGGCGGCCCCTACGAGCAGTACTTC.

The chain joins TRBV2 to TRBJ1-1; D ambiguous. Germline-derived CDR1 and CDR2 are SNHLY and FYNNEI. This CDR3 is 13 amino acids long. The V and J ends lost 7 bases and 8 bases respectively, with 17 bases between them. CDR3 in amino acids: CASTYTGASEAFF. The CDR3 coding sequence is TGTGCCAGCACATATACCGGAGCGTCAGAAGCTTTCTTT.

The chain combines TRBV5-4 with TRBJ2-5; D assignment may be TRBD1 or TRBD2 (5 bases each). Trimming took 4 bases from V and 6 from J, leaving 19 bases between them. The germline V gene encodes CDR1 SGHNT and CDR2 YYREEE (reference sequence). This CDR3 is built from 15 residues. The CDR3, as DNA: TGTGCCAGCAGCCAGGACCCCGGGGCACAACAGACCCAGTACTTC. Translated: CASSQDPGAQQTQYF. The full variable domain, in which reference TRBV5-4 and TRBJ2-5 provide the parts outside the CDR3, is ETGVTQSPTHLIKTRGQQVTLRCSSQSGHNTVSWYQQALGQGPQFIFQYYREEENGRGNFPPRFSGLQFPNYSSELNVNALELDDSALYLCASSQDPGAQQTQYFGPGTRLLVL.